A selection of T cell receptor beta chains follows, all from one sample in a study of prognosis after radiotherapy for stage I lung cancer. Using its own MiXCR run on the multiplex PCR reads, TCRdb lists one record per CDR3 protein. The table records roughly 38,000 distinct CDR3 sequences, around a quarter of them present only once. This material consisted of PBMCs, taken before or after stereotactic body radiation therapy (not recorded which). These receptors were taken from a donor over 45 with non-small cell lung cancer. Each CDR3 is given with its conserved first and last residue. A D gene is named only where the DNA matches it firmly. Part of the rows lack a size; the others show once, few, many or a class for expanded clones.

j_gene,v_gene,d_gene,abundance,CDR3aa,CDR3nt
TRBJ2-1,TRBV5-1,TRBD2,medium-sized,CASSFMSGGTPYNEQFF,TGCGCCAGCAGCTTTATGAGCGGGGGGACCCCTTACAATGAGCAGTTCTTC
TRBJ2-7,TRBV20-1,-,many,CSARDPREGYEQYF,TGCAGTGCTAGAGACCCCCGTGAGGGCTACGAGCAGTACTTC
TRBJ1-1,TRBV11-3,-,many,CASSRGNTEAFF,TGTGCCAGCAGCAGGGGGAACACTGAAGCTTTCTTT
TRBJ2-5,TRBV20-1,-,many,CSARTGLQETQYF,TGCAGTGCTAGGACGGGGTTGCAAGAGACCCAGTACTTC
TRBJ1-4,TRBV28,-,-,CASSLGGSDEKLFF,TGTGCCAGCAGTTTGGGGGGGTCCGATGAAAAACTGTTTTTT
TRBJ2-5,TRBV19,-,-,CASSAGDSQTQYF,TGTGCCAGTAGTGCGGGGGACAGCCAGACCCAGTACTTC
TRBJ2-3,TRBV6-5,-,many,CASSYSIRPRRASGTDTQYF,TGTGCCAGCAGTTACTCGATCAGGCCCCGACGGGCAAGTGGGACAGATACGCAGTATTTT
TRBJ2-5,TRBV14,TRBD1,many,CASSRNRGTTTQYF,TGTGCCAGCAGCCGGAACAGGGGGACGACCACCCAGTACTTC
TRBJ2-4,TRBV11-2,TRBD2,once,CAISLAGPQNIQYF,TGTGCCATCAGCTTAGCGGGGCCTCAAAACATTCAGTACTTC
TRBJ1-1,TRBV14,-,many,CASSQDNRATEAFF,TGTGCCAGCAGCCAAGATAACAGGGCCACTGAAGCTTTCTTT
TRBJ1-1,TRBV10-2,-,many,CASREGANTEAFF,TGCGCCAGCAGGGAGGGAGCGAACACTGAAGCTTTCTTT
TRBJ1-5,TRBV11-2,TRBD1,many,CASSQDRAGQPQHF,TGTGCCAGCAGCCAGGACAGGGCTGGTCAGCCCCAGCATTTT
TRBJ2-7,TRBV5-1,TRBD1,many,CASSLTGGVTRKMDEQYF,TGCGCCAGCAGCTTGACAGGGGGCGTAACAAGGAAAATGGACGAGCAGTACTTC
TRBJ1-5,TRBV27,TRBD1,-,CASSSGMDRANNQPQHF,TGTGCCAGCAGTTCCGGGATGGACAGGGCAAACAATCAGCCCCAGCATTTT
TRBJ1-2,TRBV6-1,TRBD1,many,CASRPQGASYGYTF,TGTGCCAGCAGACCTCAGGGGGCGTCCTATGGCTACACCTTC
TRBJ2-3,TRBV5-1,TRBD2,many,CASTLAEVTDTQYF,TGCGCCAGTACCCTAGCGGAAGTCACAGATACGCAGTATTTT
TRBJ2-5,TRBV5-4,TRBD2,-,CASRAGLAGDSETQYF,TGTGCCAGCAGGGCGGGACTAGCGGGAGATTCGGAGACCCAGTACTTC
TRBJ2-1,TRBV4-1,-,many,CASSQIAGERPYNEQFF,TGCGCCAGCAGCCAAATCGCAGGGGAACGTCCCTACAATGAGCAGTTCTTC
TRBJ2-1,TRBV6-2/TRBV6-3,-,-,CASEPPSHVSNEQFF,TGTGCCAGTGAACCGCCGAGCCACGTCAGCAATGAGCAGTTCTTC
TRBJ1-6,TRBV20-1,-,-,CSAIDQGINSPLHF,TGCAGTGCTATCGACCAGGGTATCAACTCACCCCTCCACTTT
TRBJ1-2,TRBV7-2,TRBD1,many,CASTLDRVDYGYTF,TGTGCCAGCACCCTGGACAGGGTGGACTATGGCTACACCTTC
TRBJ1-5,TRBV30,-,many,CAWSGQSNQPQHF,TGTGCCTGGAGTGGGCAGAGCAATCAGCCCCAGCATTTT
TRBJ1-2,TRBV3-1,-,many,CASSQESATGHGYTF,TGTGCCAGCAGCCAAGAGTCCGCGACAGGCCATGGCTACACCTTC
TRBJ1-2,TRBV3-1,-,many,CASSHAARGYTF,TGTGCCAGCAGCCACGCAGCGCGTGGCTACACCTTC
TRBJ2-7,TRBV7-6,-,many,CASSLAGGSLSSYEQYF,TGTGCCAGCAGCTTAGCGGGTGGGAGCCTTAGCTCCTACGAGCAGTACTTC
TRBJ2-3,TRBV18,TRBD2,many,CASSPVSGGQDTQYF,TGTGCCAGCTCACCGGTTAGCGGGGGGCAAGATACGCAGTATTTT
TRBJ1-1,TRBV5-1,-,many,CASSSGPGNTEAFF,TGCGCCAGCAGCTCGGGACCGGGGAACACTGAAGCTTTCTTT
TRBJ1-6,TRBV7-2,TRBD1,-,CASSLLGQGDSPLNF,TGTGCCAGCAGCCTCCTAGGACAGGGCGACTCACCCCTAAACTTT
TRBJ2-1,TRBV11-2,-,many,CASSFGGYNEQFF,TGTGCCAGCAGCTTTGGGGGTTACAATGAGCAGTTCTTC
TRBJ1-2,TRBV12-3/TRBV12-4,TRBD1,many,CASTGQGVRGYTF,TGTGCCAGCACGGGACAGGGGGTTCGTGGCTACACCTTC
TRBJ1-3,TRBV24-1,-,medium-sized,CATSDSQGSGNTIYF,TGTGCCACCAGTGATTCACAGGGTTCTGGAAACACCATATATTTT
TRBJ2-3,TRBV29-1,-,many,CSVNSWEGGTDTQYF,TGCAGCGTTAACTCGTGGGAGGGGGGCACAGATACGCAGTATTTT
TRBJ2-3,TRBV7-6,TRBD1,many,CASSATTGQGVGADTQYF,TGTGCCAGCAGCGCCACGACTGGACAGGGGGTGGGTGCAGATACGCAGTATTTT
TRBJ2-1,TRBV11-3,TRBD2,many,CASSLGLANNEQFF,TGTGCCAGCAGCCTAGGACTAGCGAACAATGAGCAGTTCTTC
TRBJ2-1,TRBV15,TRBD2,many,CATSSWGRGDYNEQFF,TGTGCCACCAGCAGTTGGGGGCGGGGGGACTACAATGAGCAGTTCTTC
TRBJ2-3,TRBV6-4,TRBD1,-,CASSERDRGLITDTQYF,TGTGCCAGCAGTGAAAGGGACAGGGGGCTTATCACAGATACGCAGTATTTT
TRBJ2-5,TRBV2,-,many,CASSPRQLSQETQYF,TGTGCCAGCAGTCCTCGACAGCTATCCCAAGAGACCCAGTACTTC
TRBJ2-4,TRBV28,-,-,CASSTRGWNKKIQYF,TGTGCCAGCAGTACTCGCGGGTGGAACAAAAAAATTCAGTACTTC
TRBJ2-1,TRBV19,-,many,CASNIGTIPRRFF,TGTGCCAGTAATATCGGTACCATCCCTAGGCGGTTCTTC
TRBJ2-1,TRBV7-8,-,many,CASSLVTLNNEQFF,TGTGCCAGCAGCTTAGTGACTTTAAACAATGAGCAGTTCTTC
TRBJ2-1,TRBV3-1,TRBD1,many,CASSSDRGSYNEQFF,TGTGCCAGCAGCTCGGACAGGGGGTCCTACAATGAGCAGTTCTTC
TRBJ2-5,TRBV6-2/TRBV6-3,-,many,CASSELVTSQETQYF,TGTGCCAGCAGTGAACTCGTCACGAGTCAAGAGACCCAGTACTTC
TRBJ2-1,TRBV7-2,TRBD2,many,CASSSSSGGNEQFF,TGTGCCAGCAGCTCCTCTAGCGGGGGCAATGAGCAGTTCTTC
TRBJ2-7,TRBV2,TRBD1,many,CASSLSHRGIHEQYF,TGTGCCAGCAGTCTCAGTCACAGGGGGATCCACGAGCAGTACTTC
TRBJ2-2,TRBV5-1,-,many,CASSLEGFGGELFF,TGCGCCAGCAGCTTGGAAGGATTTGGCGGGGAGCTGTTTTTT
TRBJ1-5,TRBV24-1,TRBD1,many,CATGNRGHQPQHF,TGTGCCACCGGAAACAGGGGGCATCAGCCCCAGCATTTT
TRBJ2-3,TRBV28,-,many,CASSFRISTDTQYF,TGTGCCAGCAGTTTCAGGATCAGCACAGATACGCAGTATTTT
TRBJ2-2,TRBV7-2,TRBD2,many,CASSRGGRANTGELFF,TGTGCCAGCAGTCGGGGCGGGAGGGCCAACACCGGGGAGCTGTTTTTT